A selection of T cell receptor beta chains follows, all from one sample in a study of cytomegalovirus exposure and HLA in healthy donors. The method was immunoSEQ multiplex PCR; TCRdb's version includes in-frame clones alone and lacks a portion of them. In the table there are fewer than 70,000 clones, 75% to 90% of which are singletons. Sequencing was carried out using PBMCs. The receptors were sampled from a woman in her 40s in good health and CMV-seronegative. Each CDR3 is given with its conserved first and last residue. The D gene is left open where the match is weak.

TRBJ2-1	TRBV6-4	TRBD1	CARPWWGQSNNEQFF	TGCGCCAGACCTTGGTGGGGACAGAGTAACAATGAGCAGTTCTTC
TRBJ2-1	TRBV5-4	TRBD2	CASSLKLAENEQFF	TGTGCCAGCAGCTTGAAACTAGCGGAAAATGAGCAGTTCTTC
TRBJ2-7	TRBV5-4	TRBD2	CASSSRTRTVEYEQYF	TGTGCCAGCAGCTCTAGGACTAGAACTGTAGAATACGAGCAGTACTTC
TRBJ1-2	TRBV15	TRBD1	CATRGDRGEDYGYTF	TGTGCCACCAGGGGCGACAGGGGAGAGGATTATGGCTACACCTTC
TRBJ1-2	TRBV7-9	TRBD1	CASSLLTGENHGYTF	TGTGCCAGCAGCTTATTAACAGGGGAAAATCATGGCTACACCTTC
TRBJ2-7	TRBV2	.	CASSEASSGSKQYF	TGTGCCAGCAGTGAAGCGTCATCAGGCTCCAAGCAGTACTTC
TRBJ2-1	TRBV11-1	TRBD2	CASSAQPLAGGGNEQFF	TGTGCCAGCAGCGCACAACCACTAGCGGGAGGAGGTAATGAGCAGTTCTTC
TRBJ2-5	TRBV11-3	TRBD2	CASSPTSGHQETQYF	TGTGCCAGCAGCCCGACTAGCGGACACCAAGAGACCCAGTACTTC
TRBJ2-2	TRBV7-2	TRBD2	CASSSPGAGNVGTGELFF	TGTGCCAGCAGCTCGCCTGGAGCGGGAAATGTGGGCACCGGGGAGCTGTTTTTT
TRBJ2-7	TRBV11-2	.	CASSLEVAAVSYEQYF	TGTGCCAGCAGCTTAGAGGTAGCTGCTGTCTCCTACGAGCAGTACTTC
TRBJ2-7	TRBV28	.	CASSSSSYEQYF	TGTGCCAGCAGCTCCAGCTCCTACGAGCAGTACTTC
TRBJ2-1	TRBV29-1	TRBD2	CSAIAGKYNEQFF	TGCAGCGCCATAGCGGGGAAATACAATGAGCAGTTCTTC
TRBJ2-4	TRBV6-6	TRBD2	CASSYLAVSGGNIQYF	TGTGCCAGCAGTTACCTCGCGGTTAGCGGGGGAAACATTCAGTACTTC
TRBJ2-1	TRBV19	TRBD2	CASKKAGEEPFF	TGTGCCAGTAAGAAAGCGGGAGAAGAACCGTTCTTC